This record looks at one TCR beta chain sequence and its context. Its antigen remains unidentified. The study ran its PCR with 60 Vbeta and 13 Jbeta primers. Using immunoSEQ multiplex PCR, the repertoire was profiled, and TCRdb retains in-frame clones only, with some absent. The top ten hold roughly 0.66% of the sample, which has some 200,000 clones, 65% to 85% seen once. The entry originates in a study of cytomegalovirus exposure and HLA in healthy donors. CDR1 is SGHAT and CDR2 is FQNNGV in the germline V gene. The J segment lost 2 bases and the V segment lost 8 bases, leaving 4 bases of the junction unmatched. CDR3 length: 13 amino acids. Findings of the study overall: Common viral pathogens (according to a later analysis) appeared linked to several of the most significant clusters.

The TCR comes from a boy aged 2 to 9 in good health and CMV-seronegative. The chain uses TRBV11-2 and TRBJ2-7, with 9 positions matching TRBD1. The specimen sequenced was PBMCs. Here the CDR3 DNA reads TGTGCCAGCTGGGGACAGGGTACCTACGAGCAGTACTTC. It specifies CASWGQGTYEQYF.